This T cell receptor beta chain was captured by sequencing in a study of T cell responses to AZD1222 COVID-19 vaccine (dated by TCRdb to about 2021). Study-wide context: AZD1222 recipients given second doses at about 4 weeks or at about 12 weeks were pooled, since spike-specific TCR depth and breadth were not found to differ between the two schedules. Trial participants were enrolled by age into subgroups of 18-55, 56-69 and 70-plus years, and roughly 150, 30 and 60 TCR-sequenced participants, respectively, were included in these subgroups. A total of 230 to 250 trial participants underwent TCR sequencing, of whom approximately 210 received two doses of AZD1222 and around 25 received two doses of the MenACWY control vaccine.

From the cysteine up to the phenylalanine, the CDR3 has a length of 12 residues. Just the 36-base CDR3 DNA is kept, in frame starting at base 1. CDR1 MNHNS and CDR2 SASEGT were looked up in the germline V gene. Deletion took 3 bases off V and 5 bases off J, with a span of 7 bases between the germline ends. What the time point label conveys for this sample: baseline before first vaccination. Vaccinee samples were obtained from the UK trials COV001 and COV002, which included a single-blind randomized controlled phase 2/3 trial of AZD1222 (ChAdOx1 nCoV-19) in healthy adults. For TCRbeta chain sequencing, PBMC samples were collected from trial participants at day 0 and at day 28 after the second dose. The research as a whole found: Most participants were white British and females outnumbered males, and the authors suggested that clonal diversity may have been underestimated. Reportedly, close to half of the unique spike-specific TCRs recognized epitopes lying outside the regions that are mutated in the B.1.351 and B.1.1.7 variants. A significant rise in spike-specific TCR breadth and depth was observed after two AZD1222 doses relative to day 0 and relative to MenACWY recipients. The vaccine-associated CD4 TCRs covered the entire spike protein, and the dominant responses fell in regions 160-218 and 743-854. Conclusions about previously exposed vaccinees are limited, since just six or seven AZD1222 recipients were seropositive for SARS-CoV-2 at baseline. In the small 56-69-year group, the increase in depth fell short of significance, most likely because of low power. Because no day 14 peak-response samples were available, repertoires were characterized only after the peak T cell response.

Of note for this clone: Its target antigen remains unknown. Base qualities are missing; no much larger clone stands one base away.

The CDR3 regions of human TCRbeta chains were analyzed by immunosequencing. Regarding the original processing steps: Repertoire TCRs were matched against a reference library of SARS-CoV-2-specific TCRs generated with the MIRA antigen-specificity platform. Breadth was defined as the fraction of unique TCRs that were SARS-CoV-2-associated, and depth was defined as the fraction of total T cells that were SARS-CoV-2-associated. Using the MIRA data, every spike-specific TCR was mapped to the spike region that the TCR reacted to and assigned to either a CD4 or a CD8 class. Log10-transformed breadth and depth values were compared by one-way ANOVA with Sidak's multiple comparisons tests. TCRdb mirrors the immuneACCESS table, restricted to in-frame sequences. Some clones are absent from its copies; in checked studies, under half trace to an unresolved V gene, and the reason for the others is unknown. From that table come the V and J calls and clone size; the DNA was used to work out D and trimming. The sample yields 130,000 to 150,000 clones; about 93% were counted once. The ten largest clones represent under 2% of the sample.

The sequenced sample was peripheral blood, obtained on day 0 of AZD1222 vaccination. The rearrangement combines TRBV6-1 with TRBJ1-2; the D segment cannot be called with confidence. This receptor was identified in an adult in good health. The CDR3: CASSEDGYGYTF. The sequence in DNA is TGTGCCAGCAGTGAGGACGGATATGGCTACACCTTC.